This entry describes one T cell receptor beta chain. The antigen is undetermined. This sample stems from a study of T cell responses to AZD1222 COVID-19 vaccine. General study results and limits: Researchers took repertoire samples only after the peak T cell response had come. Two AZD1222 doses significantly raised spike-specific TCR breadth and depth over controls.

Produced via immunoSEQ multiplex PCR; TCRdb's table is partial and in-frame only. The table lists some 42,000 clones, 75% to 90% of them singletons, with 15% to 20% in the top ten. Losses at the gene ends were 3 bases for V and 9 bases for J; bases not matched to a gene: 11. Looked up from germline, CDR1 is GTSNPN and CDR2 is SVGIG (reference sequence). CDR3 size: 15 residues. The source material was peripheral blood, sampled 28 days after the second AZD1222 dose. This TCR came from an adult who received the AZD1222 COVID-19 vaccine. The chain couples TRBV30 to TRBJ2-1, with 10 bases that match TRBD2. The CDR3 loop is CAWSERPGLAREQFF. The DNA for the CDR3 is TGTGCCTGGAGCGAGAGACCGGGACTAGCGCGTGAGCAGTTCTTC.